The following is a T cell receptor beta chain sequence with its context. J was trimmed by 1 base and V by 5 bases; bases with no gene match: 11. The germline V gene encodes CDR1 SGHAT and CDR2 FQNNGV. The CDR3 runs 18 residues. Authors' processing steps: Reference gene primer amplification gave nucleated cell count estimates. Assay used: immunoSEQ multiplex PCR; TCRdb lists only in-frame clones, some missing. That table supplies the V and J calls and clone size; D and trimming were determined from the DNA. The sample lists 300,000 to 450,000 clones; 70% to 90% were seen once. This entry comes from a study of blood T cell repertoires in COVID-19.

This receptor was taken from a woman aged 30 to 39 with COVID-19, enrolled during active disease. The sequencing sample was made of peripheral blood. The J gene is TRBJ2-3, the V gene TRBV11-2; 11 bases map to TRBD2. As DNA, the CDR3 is TGTGCCAGCAGCCCTGGAATAGCGGGAGGGCCCCGCACAGATACGCAGTATTTT. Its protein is CASSPGIAGGPRTDTQYF.